One sample yielded the 9 T cell receptor beta chains listed below, sequenced in a study of regulatory T cells in long-lasting Graves disease. Indicated time point: newly diagnosed GD, antithyroid drugs for less than 3 months. From RNA extracted from PBMCs, the TCR library was made. Arm-PCR of CDR3 regions with iRepertoire HTBI primers generated TCR beta libraries. MiXCR, run by TCRdb on the multiplex PCR reads, gives a single entry per CDR3 protein. The top ten hold 12% of the sample, which has 450,000 to 600,000 distinct CDR3 sequences, about a sixth seen once. These data also formed part of another study, on T cells in Graves' hyperthyroidism and ophthalmopathy.

The starting material was peripheral blood mononuclear cells (PBMCs), obtained at new diagnosis, from a patient treated with antithyroid drugs. These receptors were taken from a man aged 40-50 years with Graves disease.

This clonotype showed up just a few times. CDR3 coding DNA: TGTGCCAGCAGTCATAAAGGGGGCAATCAGCCCCAGCATTTT. It specifies CASSHKGGNQPQHF. The V gene is TRBV6-1, the J gene TRBJ1-5; TRBD1 might be the D (5 bases). Deletions cut 5 bases from V and 2 bases from J, with 10 bases between. The length of the CDR3 is 14 residues. Germline CDR1 and CDR2: MNHNS and SASEGT.

This clonotype was seen at least ten times. The V gene is TRBV28, the J gene TRBJ2-1, with 12 bases aligning to TRBD2. Germline CDR1 reads MDHEN; CDR2 reads SYDVKM. The V and J ends lost 3 bases and 9 bases, in that order; junction bases with no gene match: 12. There are 17 residues in the CDR3. The CDR3 is CASSFFSRLAGDGEQFF. The CDR3, as DNA: TGTGCCAGCAGTTTTTTTTCAAGACTAGCGGGAGATGGTGAGCAGTTCTTC.

The J gene is TRBJ2-7, the V gene TRBV30; 8 bases map to TRBD2. Looked up from germline, CDR1 is GTSNPN and CDR2 is SVGIG (reference sequence). The ends lost 4 bases at V and 5 bases at J; junction bases unmatched: 10. CDR3 length: 14 residues. The CDR3 is CAWTRAGVIHEQYF. CDR3 DNA: TGTGCCTGGACCCGAGCGGGAGTGATCCACGAGCAGTACTTC. The whole variable domain, filled in from reference TRBV30 and TRBJ2-7, reads SQTIHQWPATLVQPVGSPLSLECTVEGTSNPNLYWYRQAAGRGLQLLFYSVGIGQISSEVPQNLSASRPQDRQFILSSKKLLLSDSGFYLCAWTRAGVIHEQYFGPGTRLTVT.

Turning to this clonotype: This clone may be a read error of a much larger clone one base away. This chain joins TRBV15 and TRBJ1-1; D gene uncertain. V lost 10 bases to trimming and J lost 1 base, with 16 bases between them. CDR1 is LNHNV, CDR2 YYDKDF, per germline (reference sequence). The CDR3 extends over 14 amino acids. CDR3 loop: CAIRLGKWNTEAFF. The DNA for the CDR3 is TGTGCCATCCGTTTGGGGAAGTGGAACACTGAAGCTTTCTTT. Together with reference TRBV15 and TRBJ1-1, the CDR3 gives the full variable domain: DAMVIQNPRYQVTQFGKPVTLSCSQTLNHNVMYWYQQKSSQAPKLLFHYYDKDFNNEADTPDNFQSRRPNTSFCFLDIRSPGLGDTAMYLCAIRLGKWNTEAFFGQGTRLTVV.

This clonotype was seen a few times. The chain couples TRBV11-2 to TRBJ2-1; no firm D call. The CDR3 extends over 12 amino acids. The V and J ends lost 1 base and 11 bases respectively, with 9 bases between them. CDR1 SGHAT and CDR2 FQNNGV come from the germline V gene. CDR3 loop: CASSLGSSKQFF. The CDR3 DNA sequence: TGTGCCAGCAGCTTAGGTTCTAGTAAGCAGTTCTTC.

Ten or more counts support this clonotype. The chain joins TRBV2 to TRBJ2-1; no definite D call. This CDR3 region has 15 residues. Trimming took off 2 bases at V and 8 bases at J, with 16 bases between the two ends. Germline values: CDR1 SNHLY, CDR2 FYNNEI. The CDR3 DNA sequence: TGTGCCAGCAGTGAAAGTACACCGCCGTGGGATGAGCAGTTCTTC. Protein product: CASSESTPPWDEQFF.

The rearrangement links TRBV7-9 to TRBJ1-6; D is possibly TRBD1 (6 bases). Trimming removed 5 bases at V and 13 bases at J, with 21 bases between. Germline CDR1 SEHNR, CDR2 FQNEAQ (reference sequence). The CDR3 is 15 amino acids. This chain's CDR3 is CASSLGGGGVAPLHF. In DNA form, the CDR3 reads TGTGCCAGCAGCCTGGGTGGGGGGGGCGTAGCCCCCCTCCACTTT.

The CDR3 here is CASSDTGGGNQPQHF. CDR3 DNA: TGTGCCAGCAGTGACACAGGGGGGGGCAATCAGCCCCAGCATTTT. The chain uses TRBV6-1 and TRBJ1-5, with 8 bases identical to TRBD1. Germline V CDR1 and CDR2: MNHNS, SASEGT. V lost 3 bases, J lost 2 bases, and 3 bases stayed unmatched. CDR3 length equals 15 residues.

This clonotype was picked up many times. The CDR3 here is CASSLPQNYNEQFF. Here the CDR3 DNA reads TGTGCCAGCAGCTTACCCCAGAACTACAATGAGCAGTTCTTC. This rearrangement joins TRBV11-2 to TRBJ2-1; D not resolved. Germline CDR1 and CDR2: SGHAT and FQNNGV. V lost 2 bases, J lost 3 bases, and 8 bases lay in between. CDR3 length: 14 amino acids.